The rows below give T cell receptor beta chains drawn from one sample of a study of long-term antiretroviral therapy in people with HIV. Data came from immunoSEQ multiplex PCR; TCRdb stores just in-frame clones and leaves some out. The data hold 25,000 to 35,000 clones, with more than 90% observed a single time. The input for sequencing was unsorted PBMCs, taken roughly 6.2 years after starting antiretroviral therapy. These receptors all come from a man aged 25-40 years with HIV. Each CDR3 is given with its conserved first and last residue. The D gene is left open where the match is weak. Some rows have no size entry. The others give once, few or many, or a class for an expanded clone.

d_call	clone_size	v_call	j_call	cdr3_nt	cdr3_aa
TRBD2	once	TRBV28	TRBJ2-1	TGTGCCAGCAGTTCGGCGGGACTAGTGAATGAGCAGTTCTTC	CASSSAGLVNEQFF
.	.	TRBV5-8	TRBJ2-7	TGTGCCAGCAGGCCAACCTACGAGCAGTACTTC	CASRPTYEQYF
TRBD2	.	TRBV5-1	TRBJ2-1	TGCGCCAGCAGTTTGGGACTAGCGGTTATTTACAATGAGCAGTTCTTC	CASSLGLAVIYNEQFF
TRBD1	.	TRBV9	TRBJ2-3	TGTGCCAGCAGTTGGACAGGGGGCCCAGATACGCAGTATTTT	CASSWTGGPDTQYF
TRBD2	.	TRBV27	TRBJ2-3	TGTGCCAGCAGTCAAAGCGGGAGCGCAGATACGCAGTATTTT	CASSQSGSADTQYF
TRBD1	.	TRBV6-5	TRBJ2-2	TGTGCCAGCAGTCCCGGGACAGGGAACACCGGGGAGCTGTTTTTT	CASSPGTGNTGELFF
.	.	TRBV30	TRBJ1-5	TGTGCCTGGAGTGTCAGGATCAATCAGCCCCAGCATTTT	CAWSVRINQPQHF
TRBD1	.	TRBV5-1	TRBJ2-7	TGCGCCAGCAGCTTGCGTGTGACAGGGGGTTCCTACGAGCAGTACTTC	CASSLRVTGGSYEQYF
.	.	TRBV6-6	TRBJ1-2	TGTGCCGCAGGGGCGGGTGGTGGCTACACCTTC	CAAGAGGGYTF
.	.	TRBV4-2	TRBJ2-3	TGTGCCAGCAGCCAAGAACTGACCCCCACAGATACGCAGTATTTT	CASSQELTPTDTQYF
.	.	TRBV9	TRBJ2-1	TGTGCCAGCAGCGTAGCTGGAATATGGGACGATGAGCAGTTCTTC	CASSVAGIWDDEQFF
.	.	TRBV10-3	TRBJ2-4	TGTGCCATCAGTGAATGGGCAGATGGAGCCAAAAACATTCAGTACTTC	CAISEWADGAKNIQYF
.	.	TRBV27	TRBJ1-2	TGTGCCAGCAGTCCCCTTGGGACCGCTAACTATGGCTACACCTTC	CASSPLGTANYGYTF
.	.	TRBV5-1	TRBJ1-6	TGCGCCAGCAGCCTCGGGACATTGGAGAAACCCCTCCACTTT	CASSLGTLEKPLHF
.	.	TRBV7-9	TRBJ1-4	TGTGCCAGCAGCTTTTCGGCCGGAAATGAAAAACTGTTTTTT	CASSFSAGNEKLFF
TRBD1	.	TRBV6-1	TRBJ2-6	TGTGCCAGCAGTGGACAGGGGGCTCGAGAAGGGGCCAACGTCCTGACTTTC	CASSGQGAREGANVLTF
.	once	TRBV5-1	TRBJ2-1	TGCGCCAGCAGCTTGTTAGGGACCTCGGGGAGCTCCTACAATGAGCAGTTCTTC	CASSLLGTSGSSYNEQFF
TRBD2	.	TRBV10-2	TRBJ2-1	TGCGCCAGCAGTGTGGCGGGGGGCTCCTACAATGAGCAGTTCTTC	CASSVAGGSYNEQFF
.	.	TRBV11-2	TRBJ1-3	TGTGCCAGCAGCTTGCAGGGAAACACCATATATTTT	CASSLQGNTIYF
.	.	TRBV2	TRBJ1-5	TGTGCCAGCAGTGAAGCGGGAGTTCCCCAGCATTTT	CASSEAGVPQHF
.	.	TRBV7-9	TRBJ2-5	TGTGCCAGCAGCTCACAGGGAGAGACCCAGTACTTC	CASSSQGETQYF
TRBD1	.	TRBV2	TRBJ1-5	TGTGCCAGCAGGGGGACAGGGGCGAACAATCAGCCCCAGCATTTT	CASRGTGANNQPQHF
TRBD1	.	TRBV2	TRBJ1-1	TGTGCCAGCAGAACTTCGGACAGGGGTGGGACTGAAGCTTTCTTT	CASRTSDRGGTEAFF
.	.	TRBV6-1	TRBJ2-7	TGTGCCAGCAGGGGCCCCTCCGGGCAGTACTTC	CASRGPSGQYF
TRBD2	.	TRBV30	TRBJ2-7	TGTGCCTGTTTGCGGGAGAGGACTCGGGAGCAGTACTTC	CACLRERTREQYF
TRBD1	.	TRBV11-2	TRBJ2-7	TGTGCCAGCAGCTTAGAACAGGGGTCTTACGAGCAGTACTTC	CASSLEQGSYEQYF
.	once	TRBV5-5	TRBJ2-1	TGTGCCAGCAGCACGGGGGGCAGGGGGCAAGGGCATGAGCAGTTCTTC	CASSTGGRGQGHEQFF
TRBD1	.	TRBV5-5	TRBJ1-5	TGTGCCAGCAGCTCCGGGACAGGGGCGTTTCAGCCCCAGCATTTT	CASSSGTGAFQPQHF
.	.	TRBV11-1	TRBJ2-7	TGTGCCAGCAGCTTAGAAGTCGGTAGCTCCTACGAGCAGTACTTC	CASSLEVGSSYEQYF
.	.	TRBV9	TRBJ2-7	TGTGCCAGCAGCGTGAGGGGCCAGTCCTACGAGCAGTACTTC	CASSVRGQSYEQYF
TRBD1	.	TRBV7-8	TRBJ1-4	TGTGCCAGCAGCCCCATGAGGCAGGGGGCGGCAACTAATGAAAAACTGTTTTTT	CASSPMRQGAATNEKLFF
.	.	TRBV27	TRBJ2-7	TGTGCCAGCAGTGACACCGACAGGTCCTACGAGCAGTACTTC	CASSDTDRSYEQYF
TRBD2	.	TRBV7-9	TRBJ2-5	TGTGCCAGCGGCGGGAGTAGCGGGGCGGAGACCCAGTACTTC	CASGGSSGAETQYF
.	.	TRBV7-2	TRBJ2-7	TGTGCCAGCAGCTTAGATCTAGGAACCTACGAGCAGTACTTC	CASSLDLGTYEQYF
.	.	TRBV5-1	TRBJ1-1	TGCGCCAGCAGCTTAGAACTGTCGGGAACTGAAGCTTTCTTT	CASSLELSGTEAFF
TRBD2	.	TRBV18	TRBJ2-3	TGTGCCAGCTCACCCAGGACTAGCGGGGATTCTAGCACAGATACGCAGTATTTT	CASSPRTSGDSSTDTQYF
TRBD1	.	TRBV5-1	TRBJ2-5	TGCGCCAGCAGCATAGGAGCAGTTGACAGGGGAGAGACCCAGTACTTC	CASSIGAVDRGETQYF